This T cell receptor beta chain is from a study of neurological immune-mediated disorders (dated 2019 in TCRdb). Background for the entire study: Among the approximately 35 multiple sclerosis patients, relapsing-remitting MS accounted for about 31 and secondary progressive MS accounted for 3. Peripheral blood TCR-beta repertoires from patients with HTLV-I-associated myelopathy (HAM/TSP), patients with multiple sclerosis, and healthy controls were compared in the study using UMI-based sequencing. Alongside PBMC samples, the set of fewer than 110 TCR-beta libraries contained longitudinal samples, technical triplicates, and paired CD4+ and CD8+ T-cell subsets that had been sorted. Of the approximately 66 subjects in the cohort, roughly 14 were HAM/TSP patients, some 35 were multiple sclerosis patients, and about 20 were healthy controls. What the work shows at the level of the full study, not this receptor alone: Expanded clones from different subjects shared no identical CDR3 amino acid sequences, which suggests that TCR-beta repertoires were private in all groups. TCR clonal expansion was greatest in HAM/TSP patients and smallest in MS patients, who ranked below even healthy controls. No clinical or MRI features were associated with the MS cluster, and the authors said that larger cohorts are needed. In a phylogenetic analysis, the repertoires of 18 out of 34 MS patients fell into a single cluster of related CDR3 sequences, pointing to a possible signature at the repertoire level.

To synthesize cDNA, template-switch 5'RACE was performed with a primer carrying a 10-nucleotide random unique molecular identifier so that each TCR transcript was tagged. Over 200 million TCR-beta sequences, covering 15-18 subjects, were produced in each sequencing run. The RNeasy kit was used to extract total RNA. The KAPA Real-time Library Amplification kit was used to amplify TCR-beta VDJ regions with primers targeting the TCR constant region and the 5'RACE anchor. Sample indexes and Illumina adaptors were added in a first PCR, and a second PCR then increased library yield. The roughly 650 bp TCR product was size-selected on a 2% E-gel SizeSelection system after Ampure bead purification. Before pooling, libraries had their quality checked on a Bioanalyzer, their concentration measured with Qubit, and their quantity determined with the Kapa Library Quantification kit. Paired-end 2 x 150 bp sequencing of the libraries was performed on an Illumina HiSeq 2500. To increase sequence diversity, roughly 24-31% phiX was spiked into each library pool. On the authors' methods: The quality-filtered reads were processed with the UMI-based MiGEC pipeline, whose error correction step removed more than 75% of the raw TCR sequences. IMGT germline references were used for aligning VDJ genes, and each clonotype was defined as a unique CDR3 amino acid sequence together with its V-J genes. VDJtools evaluated clonal expansion, Shannon diversity and CDR3 relatedness (CalcPairwiseDistances, ClusterSamples); CLCbio workbench built phylogenetic trees. Clones with at least 8 unique UMIs were defined as expanded, with this threshold being based on coefficient-of-variation modelling across technical triplicates. TCRdb redid the processing of the public reads, applying fastp at Q25 and MiXCR, and retained in-frame beta chains. Here each entry gathers all rows of one CDR3 protein and keeps the most common genes and DNA. None of the V and J calls come from the authors' own analysis; TCRdb made them. In this sample the table shows about 87,000 distinct CDR3 sequences, under 4.5% of which occur a single time. The ten largest clones capture around 2.7% of the sample.

For the unsorted PBMC libraries, 2 million PBMCs were stored in RNAlater at -80 degrees C until RNA extraction and were used to generate the libraries. Multiple sclerosis patients were enrolled in a US clinical protocol evaluating disease progression by magnetic resonance imaging. Peripheral blood was subjected to Ficoll-Hypaque density gradient centrifugation to isolate PBMCs, which were then cryopreserved in liquid nitrogen. As to this clonotype: Its antigen is still unknown. Base qualities are not at hand, and no much larger clone is one base apart.

This clonotype was sampled from a woman aged 45 to 65 with multiple sclerosis. Specimen: PBMCs.

The sequenced DNA is TGCGCCAGCAGCAAGACAGAGGGACAAGAGACCCAGTACTTC. Its translation reads: CASSKTEGQETQYF. The chain couples TRBV5-1 to TRBJ2-5; the D gene is tentatively TRBD1 or TRBD2, each matching 5 bases. The cysteine opens and the phenylalanine closes a CDR3 of 14 amino acids. The sequence is cut down to CDR3 DNA, 42 bases in frame from base 1. The CDR1 and CDR2 encoded by the germline V gene are SGHRS and YFSETQ. Relative to germline, V is 4 bases shorter and J is 2 bases shorter, with 12 bases between their ends.